The clone carrying this T cell receptor (beta chain) was observed at least ten times. This sample is part of a study of T cell clonality in common variable immunodeficiency. Clones were sequenced by immunoSEQ multiplex PCR, and TCRdb holds only the in-frame ones, with some missing. There are 30,000 to 40,000 clones in the sample, none observed a single time. What was sequenced was peripheral blood mononuclear cells. This clonotype originated in a person aged 18 to 75 in good health.

CDR3 sequence: CAWSRTKATGDYNSPLHF. The CDR3 bases that were read are TGTGCCTGGAGTCGCACTAAGGCGACAGGGGATTATAATTCACCC. The chain couples TRBV30 to TRBJ1-6; 8 nucleotides match TRBD1. With the read ending 3 residues before the CDR3 end, the germline J gene is used to fill in that end. Germline lookup yields CDR1 GTSNPN and CDR2 SVGIG (reference sequence). This CDR3 has 18 residues. The ends lost 2 bases at V and 4 bases at J; junction bases unmatched: 13.